Listed here is a single TCR beta chain. This clone was seen just once. Its cognate antigen has yet to be identified. No per-base quality is available; no much larger clone lies one base away. This sample stems from a study of cytomegalovirus exposure and HLA in healthy donors (dated by TCRdb to about 2017). Concerning the study at large: An earlier analysis of 587 of the donors reported about 300 Gb of sequence data and around 100 million unique TCR beta sequences obtained from about 180 million T cells. Roughly 300 gigabases of sequencing data and approximately 84 million unique TCR sequences were included in an early release covering roughly 600 HLA-typed donors. Of the 350 to 450 genotyped donors, 65% to 90% were placed in the genetic ancestry cluster associated with self-reported Caucasian donors. The study aimed to test whether cataloging public T cell receptors could reveal signatures of past pathogen exposure. The study profiled the T cell repertoires of about 720 subjects by immunosequencing and related them to cytomegalovirus serostatus. A separate validation cohort of 100 to 150 different subjects was used in addition to the approximately 700-subject first cohort. To predict cytomegalovirus infection status, the study combined high-throughput TCR immunosequencing, statistical association of individual TCRs with disease status, and machine learning. A later analysis re-examined previously published TCR beta repertoires from around 670 donors and added high-resolution HLA genotyping to investigate patterns of TCR occurrence. Rather than drawing on any new phenotypic data, the later analysis identified candidate immune exposures from TCR beta sequences and the way those sequences occurred across donors. An earlier analysis of several hundred of the donors applied high-throughput TCR beta sequencing to assess whether each TCR beta V gene segment acted as functional or pseudogenic. Donor age, sex, ethnicity and CMV serostatus were collected together with the repertoire data. A later genetic analysis used genome-wide SNP genotypes for about 65% of the 666 donors, treating that subset as a discovery cohort. All discovery cohort repertoires had been generated using a single sequencing platform. Class I and class II HLA loci were covered by the typing at four-digit resolution. The number of donors typed differed by locus, with about 629-630 for A, B, C, DRB1 and DQB1, around 500 for DQA1, 600 to 610 for DPA1, and around 450 for DPB1. A handful of DR-DQ haplotypes were handled as single units for association and clustering because linkage in the cohort was strong. Among around 400 genotyped donors of the cohort, an average of roughly 240,000 unique TCR beta nucleotide sequences were sequenced per donor, roughly 20% of them non-productive. Overall results and qualifications from the work: According to a later analysis, most CMV-associated TCR beta chains appeared to be HLA-restricted, and the HLA associations seemed to be driven largely by CMV exposure. For the cohort, immune exposure information was limited to CMV serostatus. According to a later analysis, parvovirus B19, influenza, CMV and Epstein-Barr virus appeared linked to several top co-occurrence clusters. The earlier analysis of 450 to 700 of the donors excluded about 16 rarely observed V segments, including chromosome 9 orphons, because counts were too low. A further reported finding was that TCR beta sequences accurately predicted the HLA-A and HLA-B alleles for most subjects in the first cohort. Three of the identified cytomegalovirus-associated TCR beta chains were confirmed in vitro to be specific for cytomegalovirus antigens. Compared with the 666-donor mean, donors in an Asian-associated ancestry cluster had fewer N-insertions in productive TCRs, according to a later genetic analysis. Some IMGT-functional V segments, including TRBV6-2 and TRBV6-3, could not be distinguished by the 87-base-pair reads and were therefore excluded. Across donors, most TCR sequences were observed very rarely, whereas some public TCRs were present in many individuals. A later analysis found that HLA-associated TCR beta chains were more clonally expanded and had lower generation probabilities than equally common non-associated chains. HLA typing was unavailable for some donors at each locus, so association tests used only the typed subset. In a later genetic analysis, a missense DCLRE1C variant was associated with V-gene and J-gene trimming of TCR beta chains, and the association was replicated in an independent cohort. It was suggested by the authors that the approach could potentially be generalized to other disease states and immunological phenotypes. Assigning TCR associations to individual alleles was difficult when HLA alleles, especially DR and DQ, strongly co-occurred. Linkage disequilibrium might explain the correlated functional status among segregating V segments, but an unknown experimental factor could not be excluded. In a later analysis, 15,000 to 20,000 TCR beta sequences were associated with specific HLA alleles at a false discovery rate of 0.05. In a later analysis, the rate of TCR association differed among HLA loci, with DRB1 alleles having the most associated TCRs and HLA-C alleles having the fewest. A cluster of highly shared sequence variants was judged likely to represent a technical artifact of the sequencing pipeline. Sequencing depth was assumed to be roughly uniform across donors in the presence/absence analyses, though that assumption may not hold. This cohort had only TCR beta chains sequenced, and the lack of alpha or paired-chain data limited which features could be detected. The study gave a list of around 170 TCR beta chains associated with cytomegalovirus. In an earlier analysis of around 500 of the donors, most TCR beta V segments appeared in productive rearrangements about 87% or about 30% of the time, broadly matching IMGT annotations. The classifier was reported to diagnose cytomegalovirus status with high specificity and sensitivity in both the original and validation cohorts.

After removal of 2 bases from V and 4 bases from J, the junction retains 7 bases not matched to a gene. CDR1 and CDR2 were assigned from the germline V gene as MGHRA and YSYEKL. CDR3 length: 17 amino acids, cysteine to phenylalanine. CDR3 DNA only is kept here, 51 bases in frame from base 1. The library was obtained by the immunoSEQ multiplex PCR assay. For the multiplex PCR, a mixture combining 60 forward primers for TCR Vbeta segments and 13 reverse primers for TCR Jbeta segments was used. The CDR3 region of rearranged TCR beta genes was amplified from genomic DNA by a multiplex PCR assay. The Illumina HiSeq System was used to sequence the amplified TCR beta libraries as 87-base-pair reads. Per the authors' processing: Across the 500 to 850 repertoires, a later analysis counted 80 million or so unique TCR beta chains, approximately 10 million of which were shared by at least two donors. Raw reads were error-corrected and collapsed into unique sequences with a nearest-neighbor algorithm that merged closely related sequences to remove PCR and sequencing errors. V, D and J gene segments were assigned by aligning CDR3 sequences to IMGT reference sequences. For a sequence to be retained, a match of at least six nucleotides to both a V gene segment and a J gene segment was required. Rearrangements were called productive when the CDR3 lacked stop codons and stayed in frame with V and J; all others were non-productive. Following IMGT convention, CDR3 was defined as the stretch from the second conserved V-encoded cysteine to the conserved J-encoded phenylalanine. The earlier analysis of approximately 500 of the donors excluded sequences that lacked an unambiguous match to a single V gene segment. In an earlier analysis of 587 of the donors, V segments were called functional above 56.7% productive rearrangements and were called segregating when the between-donor standard deviation exceeded 5%. A statistical classification framework was built to diagnose cytomegalovirus status from the catalog of TCR beta chain sequences. In a later analysis, V and J genes were assigned by comparing TCR nucleotide sequences against IMGT/GENE-DB human TR gene sequences. A later analysis assigned CDR3 sequences and most-parsimonious VDJ recombination scenarios with the TCRdist pipeline. In a later analysis, each TCR beta chain was defined by its CDR3 amino acid sequence together with its V-gene family, and reads lacking a unique V-gene family were excluded. As a way to deal with suspected cross-contamination and a sequencing artifact, a later analysis dropped 500 to 700 nucleotide sequences that were highly shared and had low generation probability. A later analysis calculated a clonal expansion index for each public chain from normalized within-repertoire ranks of inferred template counts. Generation probabilities in a later analysis came from a VDJ recombination model fitted to out-of-frame rearrangements, and those results were checked against IGoR. A later analysis scored TCR-TCR, TCR-HLA and TCR-CMV co-occurrence with hypergeometric tests, applying a repertoire-size bias correction to TCR pairs. To estimate false discovery rates, a later analysis permuted the HLA or CMV assignments 20 times. In a later analysis, co-occurring TCRs were grouped using DBSCAN, with TCRdist sequence similarity added in when clustering inside HLA-allele-positive subsets. Repertoires with fewer than 30,000 or more than 120,000 public chains were left out of co-occurrence clustering, as were about five repertoires with anomalous nucleotide sharing. TCRdb obtained this table from immuneACCESS and retained in-frame rearrangements with V and J assigned. These tables miss some clones; where compared with another copy, unresolved V genes account for less than half of the shortfall, and the remainder is unexplained. That table gives V, J and clone size, and the DNA gave D and trimming. Counted in this sample were 100,000 to 150,000 clones; over 75% of them appeared once. Around 1.7% of the sample lies in the top ten.

The cohort consisted of some 730 healthy bone marrow donors. Cohort members were all nominally healthy when sampled, although unrecorded immune exposures were likely present. The donor tested CMV seronegative, placing the donor among the 350 or so seronegative members of the cohort. A peripheral blood sample was provided by each donor, and peripheral blood mononuclear cells were used for TCR beta sequencing. The Qiagen DNeasy Blood Extraction Kit was used to extract genomic DNA from the blood cell samples. Sequencing was performed on PBMCs. The rearrangement joined TRBV4-1 to TRBJ2-1, with 11 middle bases fitting TRBD2. The clonotype comes from a boy younger than 18 in good health and CMV-seronegative. The nucleotide sequence is TGCGCCAGCAGCCAATATCCGGGACTAGCGGAATACAATGAGCAGTTCTTC. Translated, it gives CASSQYPGLAEYNEQFF.